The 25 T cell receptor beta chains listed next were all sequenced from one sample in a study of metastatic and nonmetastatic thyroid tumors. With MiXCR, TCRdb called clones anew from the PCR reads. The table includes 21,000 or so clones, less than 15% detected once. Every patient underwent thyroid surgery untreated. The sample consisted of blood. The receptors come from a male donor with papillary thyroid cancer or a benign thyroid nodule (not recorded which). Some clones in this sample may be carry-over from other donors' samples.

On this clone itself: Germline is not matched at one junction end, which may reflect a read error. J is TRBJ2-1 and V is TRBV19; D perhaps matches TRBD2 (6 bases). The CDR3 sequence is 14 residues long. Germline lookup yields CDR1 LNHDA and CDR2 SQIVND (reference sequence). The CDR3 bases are TGTGTCAGTTGTAGACAGCGGGTTGGGGATGAGCAGTTCTTC. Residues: CVSCRQRVGDEQFF.

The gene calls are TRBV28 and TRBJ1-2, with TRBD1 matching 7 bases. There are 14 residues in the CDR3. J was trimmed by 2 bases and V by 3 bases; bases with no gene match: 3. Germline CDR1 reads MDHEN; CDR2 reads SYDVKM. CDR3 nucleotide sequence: TGTGCCAGCAGTTTGCCGGGACAGAACTATGGCTACACCTTC. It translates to CASSLPGQNYGYTF.

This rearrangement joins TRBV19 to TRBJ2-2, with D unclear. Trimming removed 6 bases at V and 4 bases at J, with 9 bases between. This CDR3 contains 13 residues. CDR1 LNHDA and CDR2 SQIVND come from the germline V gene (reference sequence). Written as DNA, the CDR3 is TGTGCCAGTAGGGGGTTGACCACCGGGGAGCTGTTTTTT. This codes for CASRGLTTGELFF.

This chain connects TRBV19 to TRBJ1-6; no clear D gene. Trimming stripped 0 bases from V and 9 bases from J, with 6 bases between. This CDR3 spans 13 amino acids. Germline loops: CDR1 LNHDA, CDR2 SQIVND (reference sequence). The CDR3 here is CASSIDNLSPLHF. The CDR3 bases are TGTGCCAGTAGTATAGATAATCTTTCACCCCTCCACTTT.

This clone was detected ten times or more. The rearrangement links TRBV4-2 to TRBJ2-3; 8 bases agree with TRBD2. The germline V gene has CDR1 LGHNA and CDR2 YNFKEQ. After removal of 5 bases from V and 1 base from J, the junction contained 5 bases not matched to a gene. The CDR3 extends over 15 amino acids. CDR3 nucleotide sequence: TGTGCCAGCAGCGAGGGACTAGGCCGCACAGATACGCAGTATTTT. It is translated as CASSEGLGRTDTQYF.

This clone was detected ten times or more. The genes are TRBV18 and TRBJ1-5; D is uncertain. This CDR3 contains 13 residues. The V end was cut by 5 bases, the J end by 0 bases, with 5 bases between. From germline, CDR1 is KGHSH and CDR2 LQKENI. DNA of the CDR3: TGTGCCAGCTCAACCGCTAGCAATCAGCCCCAGCATTTT. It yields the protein CASSTASNQPQHF.

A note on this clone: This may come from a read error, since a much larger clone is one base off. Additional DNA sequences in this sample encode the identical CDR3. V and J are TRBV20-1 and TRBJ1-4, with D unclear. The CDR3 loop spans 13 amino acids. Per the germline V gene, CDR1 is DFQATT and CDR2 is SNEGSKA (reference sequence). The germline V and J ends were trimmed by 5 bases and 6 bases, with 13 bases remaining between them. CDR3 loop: CSAPGPEDEKLFF. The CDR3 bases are TGCAGTGCTCCTGGACCCGAAGATGAAAAACTGTTTTTT.

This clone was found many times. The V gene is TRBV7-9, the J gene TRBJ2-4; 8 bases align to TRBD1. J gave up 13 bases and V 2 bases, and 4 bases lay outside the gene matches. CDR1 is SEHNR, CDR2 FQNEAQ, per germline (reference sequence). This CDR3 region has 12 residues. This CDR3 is CASSLRQGYQYF. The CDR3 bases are TGTGCCAGCAGCTTACGACAGGGGTACCAGTACTTC.

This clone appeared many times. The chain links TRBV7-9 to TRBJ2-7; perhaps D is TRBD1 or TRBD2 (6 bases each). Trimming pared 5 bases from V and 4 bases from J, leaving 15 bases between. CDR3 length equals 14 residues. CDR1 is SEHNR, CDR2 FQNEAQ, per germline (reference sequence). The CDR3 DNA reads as TGTGCCAGCAGCCTCGGGGGCAGGAAGTACGAGCAGTACTTC. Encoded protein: CASSLGGRKYEQYF.

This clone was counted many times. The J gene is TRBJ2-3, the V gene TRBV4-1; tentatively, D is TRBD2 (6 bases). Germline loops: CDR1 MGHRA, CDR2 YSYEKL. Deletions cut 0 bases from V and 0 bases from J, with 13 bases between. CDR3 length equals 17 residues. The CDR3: CASSQEGPGASTDTQYF. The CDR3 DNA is TGCGCCAGCAGCCAAGAAGGCCCGGGAGCGAGCACAGATACGCAGTATTTT.

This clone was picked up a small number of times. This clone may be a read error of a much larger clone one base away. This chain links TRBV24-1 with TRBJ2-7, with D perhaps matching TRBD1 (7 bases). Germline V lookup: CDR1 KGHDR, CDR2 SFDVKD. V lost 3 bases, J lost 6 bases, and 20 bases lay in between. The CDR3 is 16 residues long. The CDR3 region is CATSDPGGTVGSEQYF. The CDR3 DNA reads TGTGCCACCAGTGATCCCGGAGGGACAGTGGGTTCCGAGCAGTACTTC.

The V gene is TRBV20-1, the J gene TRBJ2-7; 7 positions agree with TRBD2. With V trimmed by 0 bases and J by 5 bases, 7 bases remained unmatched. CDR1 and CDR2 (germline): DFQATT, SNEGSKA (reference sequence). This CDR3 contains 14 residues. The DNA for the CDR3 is TGCAGTGCTAGAGAGGGTCGGGGGGAAGACGAGCAGTACTTC. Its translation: CSAREGRGEDEQYF.

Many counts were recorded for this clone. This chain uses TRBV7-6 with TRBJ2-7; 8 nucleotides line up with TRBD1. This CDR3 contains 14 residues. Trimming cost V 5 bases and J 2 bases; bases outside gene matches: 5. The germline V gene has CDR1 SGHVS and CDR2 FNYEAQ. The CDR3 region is CASSGTGFPYEQYF. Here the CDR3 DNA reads TGTGCCAGCAGCGGGACAGGCTTTCCCTACGAGCAGTACTTC.

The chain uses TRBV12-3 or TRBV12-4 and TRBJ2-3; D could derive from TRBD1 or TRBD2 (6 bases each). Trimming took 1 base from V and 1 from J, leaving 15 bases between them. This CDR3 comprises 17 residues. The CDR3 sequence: CASSLVVGGAGTDTQYF. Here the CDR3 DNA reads TGTGCCAGCAGTTTAGTTGTGGGGGGCGCCGGCACAGATACGCAGTATTTT.

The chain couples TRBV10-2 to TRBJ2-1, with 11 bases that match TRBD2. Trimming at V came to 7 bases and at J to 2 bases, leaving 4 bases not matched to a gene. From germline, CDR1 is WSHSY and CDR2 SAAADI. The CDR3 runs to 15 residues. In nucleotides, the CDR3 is TGCGCCAGCAACCCTAGCGGGGGGACCTACAATGAGCAGTTCTTC. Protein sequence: CASNPSGGTYNEQFF.

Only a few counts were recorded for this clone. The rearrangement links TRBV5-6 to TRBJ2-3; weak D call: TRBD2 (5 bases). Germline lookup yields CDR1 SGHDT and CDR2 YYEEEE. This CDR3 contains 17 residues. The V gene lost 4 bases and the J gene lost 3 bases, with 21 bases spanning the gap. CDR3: CASSRAAYERRTDTQYF. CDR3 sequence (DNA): TGTGCCAGCAGCCGAGCGGCGTACGAGCGGAGAACAGATACGCAGTATTTT.

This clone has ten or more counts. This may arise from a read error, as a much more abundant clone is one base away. Here the CDR3 DNA reads TGTACCAGCAGTTGGACAGGGGGCGCCTACGAGCAGTACTTC. Protein product: CTSSWTGGAYEQYF. The V call is TRBV2, the J call TRBJ2-7; 11 bases line up with TRBD1. CDR3 length: 14 amino acids. Germline V CDR1 and CDR2: SNHLY, FYNNEI. The full variable domain, rest sourced from reference TRBV2 and TRBJ2-7, is EPEVTQTPSHQVTQMGQEVILRCVPISNHLYFYWYRQILGQKVEFLVSFYNNEISEKSEIFDDQFSVERPDGSNFTLKIRSTKLEDSAMYFCTSSWTGGAYEQYFGPGTRLTVT.

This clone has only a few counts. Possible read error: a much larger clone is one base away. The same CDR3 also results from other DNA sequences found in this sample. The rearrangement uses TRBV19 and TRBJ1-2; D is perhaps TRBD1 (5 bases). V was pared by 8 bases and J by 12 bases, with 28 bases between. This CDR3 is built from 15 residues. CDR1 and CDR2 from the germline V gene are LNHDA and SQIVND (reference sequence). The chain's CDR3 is CASSRRDGENYGHTF. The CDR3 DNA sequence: TGTGCCAGTTCCCGCCGGGACGGGGAAAACTATGGACACACCTTC.

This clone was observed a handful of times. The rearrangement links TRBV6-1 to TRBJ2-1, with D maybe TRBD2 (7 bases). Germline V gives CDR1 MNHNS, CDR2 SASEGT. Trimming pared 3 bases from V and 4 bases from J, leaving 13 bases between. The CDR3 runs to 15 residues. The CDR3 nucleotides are TGTGCCAGCAGTGACACGGGGGGCGCTTACAATGAGCAGTTCTTC. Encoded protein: CASSDTGGAYNEQFF.

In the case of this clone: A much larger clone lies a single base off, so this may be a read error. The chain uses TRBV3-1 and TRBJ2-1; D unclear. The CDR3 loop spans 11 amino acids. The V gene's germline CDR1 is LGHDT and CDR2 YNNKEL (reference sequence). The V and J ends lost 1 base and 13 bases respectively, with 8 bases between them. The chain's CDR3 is CASSQVETQFF. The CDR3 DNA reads TGTGCCAGCAGCCAAGTAGAGACCCAGTTCTTC.

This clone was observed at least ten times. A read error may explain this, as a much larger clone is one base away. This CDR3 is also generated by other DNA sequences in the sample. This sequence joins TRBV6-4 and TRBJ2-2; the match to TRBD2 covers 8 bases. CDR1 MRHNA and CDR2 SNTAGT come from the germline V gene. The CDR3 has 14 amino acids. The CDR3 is CASSGGEETGELFF. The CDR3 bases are TGTGCCAGCAGCGGGGGGGAGGAGACCGGGGAGCTGTTCTTT.

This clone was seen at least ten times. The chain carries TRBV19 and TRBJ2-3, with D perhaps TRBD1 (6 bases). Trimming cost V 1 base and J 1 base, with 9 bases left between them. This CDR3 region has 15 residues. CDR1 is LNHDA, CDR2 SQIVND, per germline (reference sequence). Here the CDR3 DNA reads TGTGCCAGTAGTATAGCGGACAGTCGCACAGATACGCAGTATTTT. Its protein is CASSIADSRTDTQYF.

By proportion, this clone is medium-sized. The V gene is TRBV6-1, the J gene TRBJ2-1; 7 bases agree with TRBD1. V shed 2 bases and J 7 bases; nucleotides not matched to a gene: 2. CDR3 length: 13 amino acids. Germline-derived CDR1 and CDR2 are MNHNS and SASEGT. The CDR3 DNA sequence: TGTGCCAGCAGTGAATACAGGGGAAATGAGCAGTTCTTC. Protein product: CASSEYRGNEQFF.

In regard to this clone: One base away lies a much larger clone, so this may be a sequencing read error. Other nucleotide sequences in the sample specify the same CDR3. The CDR3 nucleotides are TGTGCCAGTAGCGTAGCTGTAGGAGGGGTGGCAGATACGCAGTATTTT. The encoded protein is CASSVAVGGVADTQYF. This chain connects TRBV9 to TRBJ2-3, with D perhaps matching TRBD2 (6 bases). This CDR3 has 16 amino acids. Germline V gene data show CDR1 as SGDLS and CDR2 as YYNGEE.

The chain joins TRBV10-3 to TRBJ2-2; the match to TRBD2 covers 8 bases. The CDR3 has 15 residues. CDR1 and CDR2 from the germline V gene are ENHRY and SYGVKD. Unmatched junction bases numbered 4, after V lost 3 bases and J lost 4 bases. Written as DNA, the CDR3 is TGTGCCATCAGTGACCCCGGGGGGGTCACCGGGGAGCTGTTTTTT. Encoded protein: CAISDPGGVTGELFF.